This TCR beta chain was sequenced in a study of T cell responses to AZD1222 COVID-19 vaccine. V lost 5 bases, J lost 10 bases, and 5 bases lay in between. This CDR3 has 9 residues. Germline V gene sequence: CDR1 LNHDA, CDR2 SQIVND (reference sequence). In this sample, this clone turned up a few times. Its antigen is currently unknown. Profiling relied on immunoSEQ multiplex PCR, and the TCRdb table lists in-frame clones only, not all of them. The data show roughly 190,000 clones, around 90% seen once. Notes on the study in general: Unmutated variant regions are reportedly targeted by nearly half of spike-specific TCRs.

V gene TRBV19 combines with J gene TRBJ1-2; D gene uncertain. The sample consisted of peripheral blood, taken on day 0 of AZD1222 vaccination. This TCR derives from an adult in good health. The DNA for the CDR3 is TGTGCCAGTAGTCCCCCCTACACCTTC. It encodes CASSPPYTF.